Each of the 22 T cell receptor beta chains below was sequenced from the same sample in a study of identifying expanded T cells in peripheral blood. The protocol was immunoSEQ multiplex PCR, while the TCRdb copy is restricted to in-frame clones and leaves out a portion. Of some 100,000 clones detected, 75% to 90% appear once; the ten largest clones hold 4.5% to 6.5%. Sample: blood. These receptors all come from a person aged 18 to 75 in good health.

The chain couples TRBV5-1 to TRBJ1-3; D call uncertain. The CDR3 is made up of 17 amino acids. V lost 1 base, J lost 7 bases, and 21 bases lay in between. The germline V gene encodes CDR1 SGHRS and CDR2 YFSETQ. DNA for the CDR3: TGCGCCAGCAGCTTGTTAGAGTTCACGGATAGTCGGAACACCATATATTTT. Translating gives CASSLLEFTDSRNTIYF.

The CDR3 here is CASSLPQGVGYTF. CDR3 nucleotide sequence: TGTGCCAGTAGCCTTCCACAGGGAGTTGGCTACACCTTC. The chain is built from TRBV19 and TRBJ1-2; D perhaps matches TRBD1 (6 bases). The V end was cut by 6 bases, the J end by 7 bases, with 15 bases between. Looked up from germline, CDR1 is LNHDA and CDR2 is SQIVND (reference sequence). This CDR3 spans 13 amino acids.

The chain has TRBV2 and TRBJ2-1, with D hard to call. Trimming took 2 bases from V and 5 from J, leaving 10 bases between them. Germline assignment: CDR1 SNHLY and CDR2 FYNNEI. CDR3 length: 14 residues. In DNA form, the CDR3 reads TGTGCCAGCAGTGAATTCCGGACGGACAATGAGCAGTTCTTC. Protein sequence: CASSEFRTDNEQFF.

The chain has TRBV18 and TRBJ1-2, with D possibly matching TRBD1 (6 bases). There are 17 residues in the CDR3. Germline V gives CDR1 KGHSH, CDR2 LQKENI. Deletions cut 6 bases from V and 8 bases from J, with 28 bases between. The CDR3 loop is CASSRGSGVKSSGGYTF. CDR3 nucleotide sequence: TGTGCCAGCTCGCGGGGATCAGGGGTGAAGTCTTCGGGGGGCTACACCTTC.

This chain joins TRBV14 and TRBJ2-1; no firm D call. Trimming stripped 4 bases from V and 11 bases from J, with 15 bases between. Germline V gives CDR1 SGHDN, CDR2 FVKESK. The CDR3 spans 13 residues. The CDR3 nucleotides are TGTGCCAGCAGCCCCGGTGCGGAAGTAAAGCAGTTCTTC. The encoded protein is CASSPGAEVKQFF.

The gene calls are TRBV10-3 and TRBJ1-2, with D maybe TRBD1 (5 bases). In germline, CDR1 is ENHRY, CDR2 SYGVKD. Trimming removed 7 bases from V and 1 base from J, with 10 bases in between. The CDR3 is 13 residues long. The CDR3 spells CAITTDINYGYTF. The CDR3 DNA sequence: TGTGCCATCACCACGGACATTAACTATGGCTACACCTTC.

Here the CDR3 reads CASSPTGRSRGNTIYF. The CDR3 DNA sequence: TGTGCCAGCAGCCCCACAGGGAGATCGAGAGGAAACACCATATATTTT. The rearrangement joins TRBV7-3 to TRBJ1-3; TRBD1 might be the D (6 bases). CDR3 length: 16 residues. Germline CDR1 SGHTA, CDR2 FQGTGA. V lost 5 bases, J lost 4 bases, and 18 bases lay in between.

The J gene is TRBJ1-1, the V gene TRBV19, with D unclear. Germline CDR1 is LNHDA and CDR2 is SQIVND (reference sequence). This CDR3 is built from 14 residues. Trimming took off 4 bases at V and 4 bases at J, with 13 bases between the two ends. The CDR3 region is CASSTDGFSTEAFF. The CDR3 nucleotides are TGTGCCAGTAGTACAGACGGGTTTTCCACTGAAGCTTTCTTT.

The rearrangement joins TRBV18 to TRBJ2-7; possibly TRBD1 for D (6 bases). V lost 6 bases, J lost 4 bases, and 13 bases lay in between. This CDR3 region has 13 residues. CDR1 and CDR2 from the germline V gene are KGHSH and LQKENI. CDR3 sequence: CASSLGQKYEQYF. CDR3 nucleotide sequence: TGTGCCAGCTCGCTAGGACAGAAATACGAGCAGTACTTC. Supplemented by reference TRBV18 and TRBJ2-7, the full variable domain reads NAGVMQNPRHLVRRRGQEARLRCSPMKGHSHVYWYRQLPEEGLKFMVYLQKENIIDESGMPKERFSAEFPKEGPSILRIQQVVRGDSAAYFCASSLGQKYEQYFGPGTRLTVT.

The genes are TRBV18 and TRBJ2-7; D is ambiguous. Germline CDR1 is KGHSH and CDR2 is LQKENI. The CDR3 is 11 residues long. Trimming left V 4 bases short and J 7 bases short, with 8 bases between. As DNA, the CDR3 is TGTGCCAGCTCACTTACGGGTGAGCAGTACTTC. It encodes CASSLTGEQYF. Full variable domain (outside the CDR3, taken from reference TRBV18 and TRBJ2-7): NAGVMQNPRHLVRRRGQEARLRCSPMKGHSHVYWYRQLPEEGLKFMVYLQKENIIDESGMPKERFSAEFPKEGPSILRIQQVVRGDSAAYFCASSLTGEQYFGPGTRLTVT.

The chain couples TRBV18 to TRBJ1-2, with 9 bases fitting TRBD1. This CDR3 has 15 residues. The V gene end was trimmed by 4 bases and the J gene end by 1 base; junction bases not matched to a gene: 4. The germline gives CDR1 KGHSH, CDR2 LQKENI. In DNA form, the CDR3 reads TGTGCCAGCTCACGGACAGGGGCCGATAACTATGGCTACACCTTC. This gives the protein CASSRTGADNYGYTF.

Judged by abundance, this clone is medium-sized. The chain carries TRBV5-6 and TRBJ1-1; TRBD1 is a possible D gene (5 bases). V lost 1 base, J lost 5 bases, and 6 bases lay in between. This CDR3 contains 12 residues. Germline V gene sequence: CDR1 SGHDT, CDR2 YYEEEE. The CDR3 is CASSLRGTEAFF. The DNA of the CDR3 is TGTGCCAGCAGCTTGCGGGGGACTGAAGCTTTCTTT.

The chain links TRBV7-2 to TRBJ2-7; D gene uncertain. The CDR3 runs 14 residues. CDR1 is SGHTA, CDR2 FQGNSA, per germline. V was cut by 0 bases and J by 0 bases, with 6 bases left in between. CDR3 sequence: CASSLARSSYEQYF. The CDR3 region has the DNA TGTGCCAGCAGCTTAGCGCGTAGCTCCTACGAGCAGTACTTC.

CDR3 protein: CASSMQTGLGTIYF. Written as DNA, the CDR3 is TGTGCCAGTAGTATGCAGACAGGTTTAGGCACCATATATTTT. The rearrangement links TRBV19 to TRBJ1-3, with D possibly being TRBD1 (6 bases). This CDR3 is built from 14 residues. Trimming cost V 3 bases and J 9 bases, with 15 bases left between them. CDR1 and CDR2 (germline): LNHDA, SQIVND (reference sequence). The complete variable domain, with remaining parts taken from reference TRBV19 and TRBJ1-3, reads DGGITQSPKYLFRKEGQNVTLSCEQNLNHDAMYWYRQDPGQGLRLIYYSQIVNDFQKGDIAEGYSVSREKKESFPLTVTSAQKNPTAFYLCASSMQTGLGTIYFGEGSWLTVV.

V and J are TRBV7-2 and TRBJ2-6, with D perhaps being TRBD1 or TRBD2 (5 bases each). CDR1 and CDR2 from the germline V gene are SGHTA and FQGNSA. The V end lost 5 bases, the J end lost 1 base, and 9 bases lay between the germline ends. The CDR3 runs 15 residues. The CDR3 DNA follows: TGTGCCAGCAGCCCTGGGACGTCTGGGGCCAACGTCCTGACTTTC. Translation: CASSPGTSGANVLTF.

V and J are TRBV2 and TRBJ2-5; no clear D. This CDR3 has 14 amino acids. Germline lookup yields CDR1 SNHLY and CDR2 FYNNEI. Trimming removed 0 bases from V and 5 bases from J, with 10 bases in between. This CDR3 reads CASSEALSLETQYF. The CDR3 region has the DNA TGTGCCAGCAGTGAAGCGCTTAGCTTGGAGACCCAGTACTTC.

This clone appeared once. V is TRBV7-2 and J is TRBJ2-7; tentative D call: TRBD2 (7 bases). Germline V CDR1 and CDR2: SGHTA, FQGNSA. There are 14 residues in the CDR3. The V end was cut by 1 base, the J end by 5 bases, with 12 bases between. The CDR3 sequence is CASSLVGGGDEQYF. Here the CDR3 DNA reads TGTGCCAGCAGCTTAGTTGGGGGGGGCGACGAGCAGTACTTC.

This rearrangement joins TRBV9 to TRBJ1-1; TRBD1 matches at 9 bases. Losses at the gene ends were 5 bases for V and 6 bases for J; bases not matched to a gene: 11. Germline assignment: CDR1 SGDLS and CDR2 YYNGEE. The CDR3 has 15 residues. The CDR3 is CASRTLPQGAAEAFF. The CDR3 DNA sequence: TGTGCCAGCAGGACTCTCCCACAGGGGGCGGCTGAAGCTTTCTTT.

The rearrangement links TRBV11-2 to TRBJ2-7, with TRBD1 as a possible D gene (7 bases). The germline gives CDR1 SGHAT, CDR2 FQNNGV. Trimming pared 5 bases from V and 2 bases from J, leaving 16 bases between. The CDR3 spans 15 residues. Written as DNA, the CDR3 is TGTGCCAGCAGCCCGCCCGTCAGGGGGGCCTACGAGCAGTACTTC. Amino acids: CASSPPVRGAYEQYF.

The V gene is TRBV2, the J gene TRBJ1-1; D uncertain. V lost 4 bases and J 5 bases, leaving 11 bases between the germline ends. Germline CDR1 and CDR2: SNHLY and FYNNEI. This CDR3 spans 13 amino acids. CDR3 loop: CASSGLPGTEAFF. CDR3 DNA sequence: TGTGCCAGCAGTGGCCTTCCGGGGACTGAAGCTTTCTTT.

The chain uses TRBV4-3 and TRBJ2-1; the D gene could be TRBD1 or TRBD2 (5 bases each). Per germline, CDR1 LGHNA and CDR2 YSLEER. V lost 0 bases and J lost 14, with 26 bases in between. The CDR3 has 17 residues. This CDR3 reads CASSQDRERGPQYSKFF. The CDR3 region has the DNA TGCGCCAGCAGCCAAGATCGGGAACGGGGACCTCAATATAGTAAGTTCTTC.

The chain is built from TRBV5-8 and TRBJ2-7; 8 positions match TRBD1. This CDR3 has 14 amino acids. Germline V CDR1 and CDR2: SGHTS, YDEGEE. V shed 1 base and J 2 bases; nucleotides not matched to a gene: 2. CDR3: CASSLQQGAYEQYF. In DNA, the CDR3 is TGTGCCAGCAGCTTGCAACAGGGGGCCTACGAGCAGTACTTC.